This TCR beta chain originates from a study of T-cell memory formation after mild COVID-19. In regard to this clonotype: Its specificity is unknown.

TCRdb called the 5' RACE reads again in MiXCR, with one record for every CDR3 protein. The sample contains about 82,000 distinct CDR3 sequences, about 13% of which appear only once. Regarding the study as a whole: CD8+ contracting clones occupied EMRA, while CD4+ ones occupied mainly CM and EM.

The source of this sequence is an adult woman who had mild COVID-19 (a few samples of this study predate the infection). Cell type and time point are not known. Sequences were obtained from PBMCs or a T cell subset sorted from them (not recorded which).

The CDR3 nucleotides read TGCAGTGCTAGAGATCGGGCAGGGGTTCGGGTTTGGGCGATGAACACTGAAGCTTTCTTT. This codes for CSARDRAGVRVWAMNTEAFF. This chain connects TRBV20-1 to TRBJ1-1; maybe TRBD1 (6 bases). V gave up 0 bases and J gave up 0 bases, with 26 bases separating them. Germline V gives CDR1 DFQATT, CDR2 SNEGSKA (reference sequence). The CDR3 contains 20 residues.